One and the same sample provided the 31 T cell receptor beta chains below, sequenced in a study of post-analysis software for immune sequencing data. General observations from the study: TRBV5-6, TRBV5-1 and TRBV20-1 were among roughly 5 TRBV segments more frequent in patients than controls.

For these TCRs, the target antigens are not known. Incorporated into the TCR beta cDNA libraries were unique molecular identifiers, which served to reduce PCR and sequencing biases. In TCRdb, the PCR reads were re-called with MiXCR into one record per CDR3 protein. Here the sample spans roughly 200,000 distinct CDR3 sequences, roughly 30% being singletons. Sequencing used blood. The receptors here all came from a girl aged 2 to 17 with multiple sclerosis.

The chain combines TRBV10-2 with TRBJ1-1; no reliable D call. The CDR3 is made up of 12 amino acids. From germline, CDR1 is WSHSY and CDR2 SAAADI. V lost 5 bases, J lost 5 bases, and 9 bases lay in between. CDR3 sequence reads: CASSFVGTEAFF. Written as DNA, the CDR3 is TGCGCCAGCAGTTTCGTCGGGACTGAAGCTTTCTTT.

The sample holds many counts of this clonotype. CDR3: CASSSYSQPHENYGYTF. The CDR3 bases are TGTGCCAGCAGTTCGTACAGCCAACCTCATGAAAACTATGGCTACACCTTC. The V gene is TRBV12-3 or TRBV12-4, the J gene TRBJ1-2; no reliable D call. The CDR3 length is 17 residues. Trimming cost V 4 bases and J 2 bases, with 20 bases left between them.

At least ten counts were recorded for this clonotype. V is TRBV6-6 and J is TRBJ2-7; D tentatively reads TRBD1 or TRBD2 (5 bases each). CDR1 MNHNY and CDR2 SVGAGI come from the germline V gene (reference sequence). V lost 0 bases and J lost 7, with 16 bases in between. The CDR3 extends over 15 amino acids. The CDR3 DNA follows: TGTGCCAGCAGTTACTCGATATCGGGACCTAGGGAGCAGTACTTC. It encodes CASSYSISGPREQYF.

J is TRBJ1-1 and V is TRBV29-1, with a tentative D call TRBD1 (6 bases). The germline CDR1 and CDR2 sequences are SQVTM and ANQGSEA. V was trimmed by 6 bases and J by 5 bases, leaving 22 bases between them. This CDR3 is 15 amino acids long. The CDR3 DNA is TGCAGCGTGGGGGGGACACGAGCGGGGAGTACTGAAGCTTTCTTT. It specifies CSVGGTRAGSTEAFF. The full variable domain, with the rest looked up from reference TRBV29-1 and TRBJ1-1, is SAVISQKPSRDICQRGTSLTIQCQVDSQVTMMFWYRQQPGQSLTLIATANQGSEATYESGFVIDKFPISRPNLTFSTLTVSNMSPEDSSIYLCSVGGTRAGSTEAFFGQGTRLTVV.

This clonotype was recorded at least ten times. The genes are TRBV6-4 and TRBJ2-1; 8 bases match TRBD1. The CDR3 is made up of 14 amino acids. The junction had 7 bases not matched to a gene; V was cut back by 6 bases and J by 6 bases. CDR1 and CDR2 (germline): MRHNA, SNTAGT. In DNA form, the CDR3 reads TGTGCCAGCAGACCTCAGGGGGCCGGCAATGAGCAGTTCTTC. Protein: CASRPQGAGNEQFF.

The rearrangement joins TRBV20-1 to TRBJ2-1, with 11 nucleotides matching TRBD2. There are 15 residues in the CDR3. The junction had 5 bases not matched to a gene; V was cut back by 5 bases and J by 2 bases. Germline CDR1 is DFQATT and CDR2 is SNEGSKA (reference sequence). For the CDR3, the DNA is TGCAGTGCTCTATTTAGCGGGGGGGCCTACAATGAGCAGTTCTTC. It codes for CSALFSGGAYNEQFF.

Ten or more counts support this clonotype. This rearrangement joins TRBV28 to TRBJ2-4; weak D call: TRBD2 (6 bases). The CDR3 is 11 amino acids. CDR1 and CDR2 from the germline V gene are MDHEN and SYDVKM. Trimming cost V 11 bases and J 9 bases, with 14 bases left between them. CDR3 in amino acids: CASYFGSIQYF. The CDR3 region has the DNA TGTGCCTCCTACTTCGGGAGCATTCAGTACTTC.

This clonotype was seen more than once but under ten times. The chain combines TRBV5-1 with TRBJ2-2; no definite D call. With 3 bases removed from V and 1 base from J, the gap between germline ends came to 7 bases. CDR1 and CDR2 (germline): SGHRS, YFSETQ. The CDR3 contains 14 residues. CDR3 loop: CASSYVQNTGELFF. The CDR3, as DNA: TGCGCCAGCAGCTACGTGCAGAACACCGGGGAGCTGTTTTTT.

The chain has TRBV7-2 and TRBJ1-6; D is ambiguous. Trimming shortened V by 5 bases and J by 3 bases, and 11 bases separated the two germline ends. The germline CDR1 and CDR2 sequences are SGHTA and FQGNSA. The CDR3 is made up of 15 amino acids. The CDR3 DNA reads as TGTGCCAGCAGCACCATCCCCAGCTATAATTCACCCCTCCACTTT. It encodes CASSTIPSYNSPLHF.

This clonotype was seen at least ten times. CDR3 nucleotide sequence: TGCAGTGCTAGGGACGAAGGACCTGACTATGAGCAGTTCTTC. This gives the protein CSARDEGPDYEQFF. The chain joins TRBV20-1 to TRBJ2-1; D call uncertain. The CDR3 contains 14 residues. Germline V gene data show CDR1 as DFQATT and CDR2 as SNEGSKA (reference sequence). Trimming removed 3 bases from V and 8 bases from J, with 17 bases in between.

This clonotype was observed a few times. The chain links TRBV3-1 to TRBJ1-2, with D possibly TRBD1 on 5 matching bases. V lost 0 bases, J lost 8 bases, and 16 bases lay in between. The CDR3 contains 15 residues. The V gene's germline CDR1 is LGHDT and CDR2 YNNKEL (reference sequence). CDR3 sequence (DNA): TGTGCCAGCAGCCAAGAGGGACCCAGCCCCCGGGGCTACACCTTC. Its protein is CASSQEGPSPRGYTF.

This clonotype was detected many times. CDR3 amino acids: CASSYRQLSGGSNIQYF. The CDR3 nucleotides read TGCGCCAGCAGCTATCGCCAGCTGTCAGGGGGCTCCAACATTCAGTACTTC. This chain uses TRBV5-1 with TRBJ2-4; TRBD1 aligns across 8 bases. V lost 3 bases and J lost 7; bases outside the gene matches: 15. The CDR3 sequence is 17 residues long. Germline values: CDR1 SGHRS, CDR2 YFSETQ.

The table lists this clonotype with many counts. The chain uses TRBV4-1 and TRBJ2-2; 12 bases map to TRBD2. This CDR3 region has 20 residues. V dropped 1 base and J dropped 0; count of bases not matched to a gene: 9. Germline-derived CDR1 and CDR2 are MGHRA and YSYEKL. DNA for the CDR3: TGCGCCAGCAGCCAAGGTTACGGACTAGCGGGATCGGCGAACACCGGGGAGCTGTTTTTT. Encoded protein: CASSQGYGLAGSANTGELFF.

This CDR3 reads CASSQVGSYAETQYF. The CDR3 bases are TGCGCCAGCAGCCAAGTGGGGTCCTACGCGGAAACGCAGTATTTT. The chain combines TRBV4-1 with TRBJ2-3; D remains unclear. V was pared by 1 base and J by 9 bases, with 17 bases between. This CDR3 is 15 amino acids long. Germline loops: CDR1 MGHRA, CDR2 YSYEKL.

In this sample, this clonotype turned up many times. This chain connects TRBV3-1 to TRBJ2-5, with D maybe TRBD2 (6 bases). This CDR3 is 15 amino acids long. Germline V lookup: CDR1 LGHDT, CDR2 YNNKEL (reference sequence). With 4 bases removed from V and 2 bases from J, the gap between germline ends came to 14 bases. The CDR3 region is CASSPTSETQETQYF. Here the CDR3 DNA reads TGTGCCAGCAGCCCGACTAGTGAAACTCAAGAGACCCAGTACTTC.

In regard to this clonotype: A read error may explain this, as a much larger clone is one base away. The rearrangement uses TRBV6-6 and TRBJ2-5; the match to TRBD1 covers 8 bases. CDR1 is MNHNY, CDR2 SVGAGI, per germline (reference sequence). The CDR3 covers 15 residues. CDR3 in amino acids: CACSTDREYSETQYF. The CDR3 DNA follows: TGTGCCTGCAGTACGGACAGGGAGTATTCGGAGACCCAGTACTTC.

The chain is built from TRBV28 and TRBJ2-2, with 14 bases that match TRBD2. V shed 7 bases and J 5 bases; nucleotides not matched to a gene: 15. The germline gives CDR1 MDHEN, CDR2 SYDVKM. This CDR3 has 19 amino acids. The CDR3 loop reads CASKAPGTSGSWRTGELFF. Here the CDR3 DNA reads TGTGCCAGCAAAGCGCCCGGGACTAGCGGGAGTTGGAGAACCGGGGAGCTGTTTTTT. The whole variable domain, filled in from reference TRBV28 and TRBJ2-2, reads DVKVTQSSRYLVKRTGEKVFLECVQDMDHENMFWYRQDPGLGLRLIYFSYDVKMKEKGDIPEGYSVSREKKERFSLILESASTNQTSMYLCASKAPGTSGSWRTGELFFGEGSRLTVL.

This clonotype was counted between two and nine times. The J gene is TRBJ1-6, the V gene TRBV5-1; D is uncertain. This CDR3 contains 17 residues. Trimming pared 1 base from V and 9 bases from J, leaving 20 bases between. The V gene's germline CDR1 is SGHRS and CDR2 YFSETQ. The CDR3 sequence: CASSLYPPSSSTSPLHF. CDR3 DNA: TGCGCCAGCAGCTTGTATCCCCCCTCCTCGTCTACTTCACCCCTCCACTTT.

The chain couples TRBV5-1 to TRBJ2-7; D may be TRBD2 (5 bases). The CDR3 contains 13 residues. Germline V gene sequence: CDR1 SGHRS, CDR2 YFSETQ. Between the trimmed V and J ends, which lost 4 bases and 3 bases, there was a span of 11 bases. In DNA form, the CDR3 reads TGCGCCAGCAGCCCGATGGGAGACTACGAGCAGTACTTC. It translates to CASSPMGDYEQYF.

The chain employs TRBV18 and TRBJ2-7; TRBD1 aligns across 8 bases. The V segment lost 4 bases and the J segment 2 bases; nucleotides outside the gene matches: 10. The CDR3 covers 16 residues. Germline V gene lookup returns CDR1 KGHSH and CDR2 LQKENI. The CDR3 spells CASSLGQGAGTYEQYF. The DNA for the CDR3 is TGTGCCAGCTCACTAGGACAGGGCGCGGGGACCTACGAGCAGTACTTC.

As for this clonotype: This may be a read error: a much more frequent sequence differs by one nucleotide. This sequence joins TRBV3-1 and TRBJ2-1; tentatively, D is TRBD2 (6 bases). This CDR3 is built from 12 residues. V lost 2 bases and J lost 10, with 9 bases in between. From germline, CDR1 is LGHDT and CDR2 YNNKEL (reference sequence). DNA of the CDR3: TGTGCCAGCAGCCAAACGGAGGGCGAGCAGTTCTTC. It specifies CASSQTEGEQFF.

Many counts were recorded for this clonotype. V gene TRBV5-1 combines with J gene TRBJ2-7, with 8 nucleotides matching TRBD2. CDR1 and CDR2 (germline): SGHRS, YFSETQ. This CDR3 comprises 16 residues. After removal of 0 bases from V and 7 bases from J, the junction contained 12 bases not matched to a gene. The chain's CDR3 is CASSLVPGGPLGEQYF. CDR3 sequence (DNA): TGCGCCAGCAGCTTGGTTCCGGGGGGGCCGTTGGGAGAGCAGTACTTC.

This clonotype was seen only a few times. The chain recombines TRBV20-1 with TRBJ1-1; 7 nucleotides align to TRBD1. Looked up from germline, CDR1 is DFQATT and CDR2 is SNEGSKA (reference sequence). This CDR3 is built from 15 residues. The V segment lost 5 bases and the J segment 0 bases; nucleotides outside the gene matches: 9. The CDR3 is CSARRDSNMNTEAFF. The CDR3 DNA sequence: TGCAGTGCTCGACGGGACAGCAACATGAACACTGAAGCTTTCTTT.

With respect to this clonotype: The junction departs from the called germline gene at one end, perhaps through a read error. J is TRBJ2-7 and V is TRBV15, with 9 bases that match TRBD1. Germline V lookup: CDR1 LNHNV, CDR2 YYDKDF (reference sequence). CDR3 length: 16 residues. This CDR3 is CATSRDKGQGPVERYF. The DNA for the CDR3 is TGTGCCACCAGCAGAGATAAGGGACAGGGCCCGGTCGAGCGGTACTTC.

This clonotype occurred a few times. The genes are TRBV11-2 and TRBJ2-3; 7 nucleotides match TRBD2. This CDR3 is 16 amino acids long. The germline V gene encodes CDR1 SGHAT and CDR2 FQNNGV. V shed 5 bases and J 0 bases; nucleotides not matched to a gene: 8. Here the CDR3 reads CASSLGAGISTDTQYF. DNA for the CDR3: TGTGCCAGCAGCCTTGGAGCGGGGATAAGCACAGATACGCAGTATTTT.

In regard to this clonotype: A clone one base away is much larger, so this may be a read error. The V and J genes are TRBV3-1 and TRBJ2-5, with D possibly being TRBD2 (6 bases). The V gene lost 4 bases and the J gene lost 2 bases, with 14 bases spanning the gap. CDR3 length equals 15 residues. From germline, CDR1 is LGHDT and CDR2 YNNKEL (reference sequence). In nucleotides, the CDR3 is TGTGCCAGCAGCCCGACTAGTAAAACTCAAGAGACCCAGTACTTC. As protein: CASSPTSKTQETQYF.

In this sample, this clonotype turned up a few times. One end of the junction varies from germline; a read error may be responsible. The chain joins TRBV27 to TRBJ2-1; 7 bases line up with TRBD2. Germline V gene sequence: CDR1 MNHEY, CDR2 SMNVEV (reference sequence). CDR3 size: 16 residues. The CDR3 sequence: CANSPNRGRAGNEQFF. Here the CDR3 DNA reads TGTGCCAACAGTCCCAATCGGGGGAGGGCCGGGAATGAGCAGTTCTTC.

The rearrangement joins TRBV10-3 to TRBJ1-4; D remains unclear. CDR3 length: 15 amino acids. V was clipped by 5 bases and J by 5 bases, with 15 bases between them. Germline V gives CDR1 ENHRY, CDR2 SYGVKD. The CDR3 protein is CAISLNGDRNEKLFF. CDR3 DNA sequence: TGTGCCATCAGTCTGAACGGGGATAGGAATGAAAAACTGTTTTTT.

This clonotype was recorded a few times. The V and J genes are TRBV28 and TRBJ1-2; D is unresolved. The CDR3 totals 13 residues. Looked up from germline, CDR1 is MDHEN and CDR2 is SYDVKM. V dropped 6 bases and J dropped 4 bases, with 12 bases sitting between them. The chain's CDR3 is CASRVQPGYGYTF. CDR3 bases: TGTGCCAGCAGAGTACAGCCCGGCTATGGCTACACCTTC.

This clonotype turned up a few times. An end of the junction differs from the germline gene, which may be a read error. The chain employs TRBV15 and TRBJ1-2, with 12 bases identical to TRBD1. CDR1 is LNHNV, CDR2 YYDKDF, per germline (reference sequence). The CDR3 spans 17 residues. CDR3 residues: CATSGEMGQGAPYGYTF. The CDR3, as DNA: TGTGCCACCAGCGGAGAGATGGGACAGGGGGCTCCCTATGGCTACACCTTC.

The rearrangement joins TRBV25-1 to TRBJ2-3; D possibly corresponds to TRBD2 (6 bases). The CDR3 runs to 17 residues. V lost 4 bases and J 2 bases, leaving 19 bases between the germline ends. Germline V gene sequence: CDR1 MGHDK, CDR2 SYGVNS. The CDR3 here is CASSVPSSVLSTDTQYF. Written as DNA, the CDR3 is TGTGCCAGCAGTGTCCCCTCTAGCGTTCTCTCCACAGATACGCAGTATTTT.